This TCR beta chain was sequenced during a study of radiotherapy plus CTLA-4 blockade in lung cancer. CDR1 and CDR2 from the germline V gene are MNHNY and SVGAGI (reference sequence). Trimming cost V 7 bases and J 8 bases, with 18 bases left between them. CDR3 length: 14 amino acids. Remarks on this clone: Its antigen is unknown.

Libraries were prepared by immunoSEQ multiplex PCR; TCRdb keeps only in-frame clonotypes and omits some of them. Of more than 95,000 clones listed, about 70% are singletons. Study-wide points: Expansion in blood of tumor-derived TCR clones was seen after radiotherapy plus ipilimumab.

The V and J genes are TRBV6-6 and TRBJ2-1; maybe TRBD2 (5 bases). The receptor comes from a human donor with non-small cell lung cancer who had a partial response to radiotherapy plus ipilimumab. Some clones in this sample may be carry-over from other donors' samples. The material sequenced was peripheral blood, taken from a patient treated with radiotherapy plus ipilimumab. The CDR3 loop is CASNRESWSHEQFF. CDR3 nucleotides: TGTGCCAGCAACCGGGAATCTTGGTCCCATGAGCAGTTCTTC.